A single sample gave rise to the 18 T cell receptor beta chains below, sequenced in a study of T-cell memory formation after mild COVID-19. TCRdb recomputed calls from the 5' RACE reads with MiXCR, one row per CDR3 protein. The repertoire consists of roughly 340,000 distinct CDR3 sequences, with roughly 15% occurring once and the leading ten covering about a fifth. Sequenced: PBMCs or a T cell subset sorted from them (not recorded which). These receptors were taken from a man aged 18 to 29 who had mild COVID-19 (a few samples of this study predate the infection). Cell type and time point are not known.

In its sample, this clonotype was seen many times. V gene TRBV5-1 combines with J gene TRBJ2-6; D is unresolved. Trimming took off 4 bases at V and 4 bases at J, with 9 bases between the two ends. Per the germline V gene, CDR1 is SGHRS and CDR2 is YFSETQ. The CDR3 runs 14 residues. CDR3 sequence reads: CASSTRLGANVLTF. In DNA, the CDR3 is TGCGCCAGCAGCACCAGGCTCGGGGCCAACGTCCTGACTTTC. The full variable domain, rest sourced from reference TRBV5-1 and TRBJ2-6, is KAGVTQTPRYLIKTRGQQVTLSCSPISGHRSVSWYQQTPGQGLQFLFEYFSETQRNKGNFPGRFSGRQFSNSRSEMNVSTLELGDSALYLCASSTRLGANVLTFGAGSRLTVL.

This clonotype has a count of ten or more. The chain is built from TRBV20-1 and TRBJ1-5; D perhaps matches TRBD1 (5 bases). Trimming took off 0 bases at V and 9 bases at J, with 18 bases between the two ends. In germline, CDR1 is DFQATT, CDR2 SNEGSKA (reference sequence). The CDR3 covers 15 residues. CDR3 DNA: TGCAGTGCTAGAGATCTCAGGGACGACGACGGGCCCCAGCATTTT. Translation: CSARDLRDDDGPQHF.

The chain is built from TRBV7-8 and TRBJ2-7; 7 nucleotides align to TRBD2. The trim removed 5 bases at V and 9 bases at J, leaving 22 bases unmatched. Germline V gene lookup returns CDR1 SGHVS and CDR2 FQNEAQ. This CDR3 has 17 amino acids. The CDR3 DNA follows: TGTGCCAGCAGCGTACCAAACGGTGGGGGGGTGACATTTGGGCAGTACTTC. Translation gives CASSVPNGGGVTFGQYF.

The V call is TRBV11-3, the J call TRBJ2-5, with 7 bases that match TRBD2. Germline CDR1 is SGHNT and CDR2 is YENEEA. This CDR3 is built from 17 residues. V trimming: 5 bases; J trimming: 4 bases; junction bases outside the gene matches: 16. The CDR3 loop reads CASSPWGGSLVLETQYF. Written as DNA, the CDR3 is TGTGCCAGCAGCCCCTGGGGGGGGAGCCTCGTATTAGAGACCCAGTACTTC.

This clonotype was seen a few times. The CDR3 reads CASSPGTGFRAEAFF. DNA of the CDR3: TGTGCCAGCAGCCCTGGGACAGGGTTTAGGGCTGAAGCTTTCTTT. The chain is built from TRBV7-2 and TRBJ1-1, with TRBD1 identical over 9 bases. The V gene's germline CDR1 is SGHTA and CDR2 FQGNSA. Trimming took 5 bases from V and 6 from J; bases not matched to a gene: 10. The CDR3 length is 15 residues.

V usage is TRBV6-5 and J usage is TRBJ2-3, with unresolved D. The CDR3 spans 15 residues. The germline V gene encodes CDR1 MNHEY and CDR2 SVGAGI. V was clipped by 1 base and J by 0 bases, with 8 bases between them. The CDR3 bases are TGTGCCAGCAGTTACTGGGCGGCTAGCACAGATACGCAGTATTTT. Protein product: CASSYWAASTDTQYF.

The J gene is TRBJ1-6, the V gene TRBV6-1; D may be TRBD1 (5 bases). The ends were cut back, 7 bases at V and 9 bases at J, with 13 bases in the middle. The CDR3 is 13 amino acids. Germline V CDR1 and CDR2: MNHNS, SASEGT. In DNA form, the CDR3 reads TGTGCCAGCACCCCGACGGGGGTTTCACCCCTCCACTTT. As protein: CASTPTGVSPLHF.

The table lists this clonotype with a few counts. J is TRBJ2-7 and V is TRBV15; D is unclear. The V gene's germline CDR1 is LNHNV and CDR2 YYDKDF (reference sequence). V dropped 0 bases and J dropped 6 bases, with 6 bases sitting between them. The CDR3 contains 12 residues. CDR3 bases: TGTGCCACCAGCAGAGATACGGGCGAGCAGTACGTC. Protein product: CATSRDTGEQYV.

The chain recombines TRBV5-6 with TRBJ2-3, with D possibly being TRBD1 or TRBD2 (5 bases each). V lost 1 base, J lost 6 bases, and 18 bases lay in between. The CDR3 has 16 amino acids. Germline V gene data show CDR1 as SGHDT and CDR2 as YYEEEE. CDR3 DNA sequence: TGTGCCAGCAGCTTGCCCGGGGCAGACAGTAGCGATACGCAGTATTTT. It yields the protein CASSLPGADSSDTQYF.

This clonotype was detected only a few times. The CDR3, as DNA: TGTGCCAGCAGCTTAGCAGGACAGGGCATGGAGCAGTACTTC. Amino acid sequence: CASSLAGQGMEQYF. The chain recombines TRBV7-6 with TRBJ2-7, with TRBD1 matching over 8 bases. In germline, CDR1 is SGHVS, CDR2 FNYEAQ. With V trimmed by 0 bases and J by 7 bases, 5 bases remained unmatched. The CDR3 has 14 residues.

The rearrangement links TRBV9 to TRBJ2-7, with 8 bases lining up with TRBD1. Germline CDR1 SGDLS, CDR2 YYNGEE. V was clipped by 4 bases and J by 6 bases; unmatched bases: 9. CDR3 length: 14 residues. CDR3 DNA sequence: TGTGCCAGCAGCCCCCACGGGACAGGTTTCGAGCAGTACTTC. Encoded protein: CASSPHGTGFEQYF.

The rearrangement joins TRBV6-1 to TRBJ1-1, with 8 bases matching TRBD1. CDR1 and CDR2 (germline): MNHNS, SASEGT. This CDR3 has 13 residues. The trim removed 5 bases at V and 7 bases at J, leaving 6 bases unmatched. As DNA, the CDR3 is TGTGCCAGCAGTTGGGGACAGGCCCTTGAAGCTTTCTTT. It encodes CASSWGQALEAFF.

This clonotype was observed a few times. The rearrangement uses TRBV7-9 and TRBJ1-6; D gene unclear. The V gene's germline CDR1 is SEHNR and CDR2 FQNEAQ (reference sequence). Trimming took off 0 bases at V and 2 bases at J, with 5 bases between the two ends. The CDR3 consists of 15 residues. The CDR3 loop is CASSLAQTYNSPLHF. The CDR3 bases are TGTGCCAGCAGCTTAGCACAGACCTATAATTCACCCCTCCACTTT.

This sequence joins TRBV6-1 and TRBJ1-6; 7 bases fit TRBD1. Germline V gives CDR1 MNHNS, CDR2 SASEGT. After removal of 10 bases from V and 0 bases from J, the junction contained 6 bases not matched to a gene. This CDR3 has 15 amino acids. The CDR3 region is CATTGVSSYNSPLHF. The CDR3 region has the DNA TGTGCCACTACAGGGGTGAGCTCCTATAATTCACCCCTCCACTTT.

The sample holds many counts of this clonotype. This sequence joins TRBV5-1 and TRBJ1-6, with 11 bases matching TRBD1. Per the germline V gene, CDR1 is SGHRS and CDR2 is YFSETQ. The V segment lost 0 bases and the J segment 9 bases; nucleotides outside the gene matches: 2. The CDR3 is made up of 15 amino acids. This CDR3 is CASSLEGTGGSPLHF. CDR3 bases: TGCGCCAGCAGCTTGGAAGGGACAGGGGGTTCACCCCTCCACTTT.

Here the CDR3 DNA reads TGTGCCAGTACTCACCCGACAGGGGGCAATCAGCCCCAGCATTTT. Its protein product is CASTHPTGGNQPQHF. The rearrangement joins TRBV6-2 or TRBV6-3 to TRBJ1-5; the match to TRBD1 covers 8 bases. CDR1 is MNHEY and CDR2 is SVGEGT in the germline V gene. This CDR3 region has 15 residues. J gave up 2 bases and V 9 bases, and 9 bases lay outside the gene matches.

This clonotype has only a few counts. The V call is TRBV6-2 or TRBV6-3, the J call TRBJ1-6; 7 bases agree with TRBD1. Germline V gene lookup returns CDR1 MNHEY and CDR2 SVGEGT. The CDR3 spans 22 residues. The junction had 20 bases not matched to a gene; V was cut back by 2 bases and J by 1 base. CDR3 protein: CASSYVAVGQPPEMSYNSPLHF. The CDR3 nucleotides read TGTGCCAGCAGTTACGTGGCGGTGGGACAGCCACCAGAGATGTCCTATAATTCACCCCTCCACTTT.

This clonotype was seen a handful of times. V and J are TRBV6-6 and TRBJ1-2, with no clear D. Trimming left V 6 bases short and J 2 bases short, with 10 bases between. The CDR3 covers 13 residues. Germline V CDR1 and CDR2: MNHNY, SVGAGI (reference sequence). CDR3 residues: CASRRGRNYGYTF. The CDR3 coding sequence is TGTGCCAGCAGACGCGGACGGAACTATGGCTACACCTTC.